This T cell receptor beta chain comes out of a study of T cell repertoires in cytomegalovirus infection. This clonotype has a handful of counts. TCRdb reprocessed the reads via MiXCR and lists one record per CDR3 protein. The sample consists of about 250,000 distinct CDR3 sequences, around 15% of them appearing once. Sequenced sample: CD8+ T cells from PBMCs. The clonotype was recovered from a human donor in good health (CMV status not recorded). Some clones in this sample may be carry-over from other donors' samples.

In DNA, the CDR3 is TGCAGTGCCAGTAACTTGGCGGGGGGAAATACGCAGTATTTT. Its translation: CSASNLAGGNTQYF. The V and J genes are TRBV20-1 and TRBJ2-3, with 8 bases fitting TRBD2. Trimming took 6 bases from V and 7 from J; bases not matched to a gene: 12. This CDR3 is built from 14 residues. Looked up from germline, CDR1 is DFQATT and CDR2 is SNEGSKA (reference sequence).